The 12 T cell receptor beta chains below all came from one sample that was sequenced in a study of memory CD4+ T cells and cytomegalovirus serostatus. TCRdb's table, derived via immunoSEQ multiplex PCR, lists solely in-frame clones and lacks some. Here the sample spans around 63,000 clones, roughly 75% being singletons. Single viable CD3+CD4+CD8-CD45RO+ cells were sorted as the memory CD4+ T cells. Sample: memory CD4+ T cells from blood. The receptors were sampled from an adult in good health and CMV-seronegative. Some clones in this sample may be carry-over from other donors' samples.

Only one count was recorded for this clone. The rearrangement uses TRBV2 and TRBJ2-3; 8 positions agree with TRBD2. This CDR3 has 13 residues. V trimming: 8 bases; J trimming: 3 bases; junction bases outside the gene matches: 4. Per germline, CDR1 SNHLY and CDR2 FYNNEI. For the CDR3, the DNA is TGTGCCAGCGGGACTAGGAGTACAGATACGCAGTATTTT. It encodes CASGTRSTDTQYF.

The rearrangement uses TRBV5-1 and TRBJ2-2, with 14 positions matching TRBD2. The CDR3 has 17 amino acids. After removal of 4 bases from V and 4 bases from J, the junction contained 6 bases not matched to a gene. Germline V gives CDR1 SGHRS, CDR2 YFSETQ. CDR3 DNA: TGCGCCAGCAGCCCGGGGACTAGCGGGAGATCCACCGGGGAGCTGTTTTTT. Translated, it gives CASSPGTSGRSTGELFF.

This clone has only one observation. This chain connects TRBV2 to TRBJ1-2; a possible D gene is TRBD1 (6 bases). CDR1 and CDR2 from the germline V gene are SNHLY and FYNNEI. The CDR3 is made up of 14 amino acids. V was clipped by 8 bases and J by 6 bases, with 19 bases between them. The CDR3 sequence: CASSRPGTMDGYTF. The DNA of the CDR3 is TGTGCCAGCTCGAGGCCCGGGACAATGGATGGCTACACCTTC.

This clone has just a few counts. The junction departs from the called germline gene at one end, perhaps through a read error. The chain carries TRBV7-8 and TRBJ2-1; D might be TRBD2 (5 bases). Germline values: CDR1 SGHVS, CDR2 FQNEAQ. The CDR3 extends over 13 amino acids. Here the CDR3 reads CASSLARNNEQFF. DNA for the CDR3: TGTGCCAGCAGCCTAGCTCGTAACAATGAGCAGTTCTTC.

The table lists this clone with a few counts. The V call is TRBV30, the J call TRBJ1-2; possible D gene TRBD1, 6 bases. V was trimmed by 3 bases and J by 2 bases, leaving 22 bases between them. This CDR3 is 17 amino acids long. Per germline, CDR1 GTSNPN and CDR2 SVGIG (reference sequence). The CDR3 region has the DNA TGTGCCTGGAGCAGTGTGTTCTTCGGGGGCGGGAACTATGGCTACACCTTC. This codes for CAWSSVFFGGGNYGYTF.

The genes are TRBV9 and TRBJ2-5; 12 nucleotides line up with TRBD2. V lost 1 base to trimming and J lost 4 bases; unmatched junction nucleotides: 5. Germline V gene data show CDR1 as SGDLS and CDR2 as YYNGEE. CDR3 length equals 16 residues. The DNA of the CDR3 is TGTGCCAGCAGCGTACTCCTAGCGGGGGGGCTAGAGACCCAGTACTTC. This codes for CASSVLLAGGLETQYF.

The V gene is TRBV29-1, the J gene TRBJ2-7; TRBD2 agrees at 8 bases. V lost 4 bases, J lost 3 bases, and 8 bases stayed unmatched. The CDR3 length is 14 residues. Germline V gene lookup returns CDR1 SQVTM and CDR2 ANQGSEA. The chain's CDR3 is CSVARLSGIYEQYF. CDR3 nucleotide sequence: TGCAGCGTTGCACGCCTTAGCGGGATCTACGAGCAGTACTTC.

This clone was found a few times. This chain joins TRBV29-1 and TRBJ1-1; 7 bases align to TRBD1. The V and J ends lost 5 bases and 4 bases, in that order; junction bases with no gene match: 4. The CDR3 is made up of 12 amino acids. CDR1 and CDR2 from the germline V gene are SQVTM and ANQGSEA. DNA for the CDR3: TGCAGCGTTCAGGGGGGGACCACTGAAGCTTTCTTT. Its translation is CSVQGGTTEAFF.

This chain uses TRBV7-9 with TRBJ1-5; D ambiguous. Germline CDR1 reads SEHNR; CDR2 reads FQNEAQ (reference sequence). With 5 bases removed from V and 6 bases from J, the gap between germline ends came to 8 bases. There are 12 residues in the CDR3. The DNA of the CDR3 is TGTGCCAGCAGCCCCTTTTTTCAGCCCCAGCATTTT. Its protein product is CASSPFFQPQHF.

This sequence joins TRBV7-6 and TRBJ1-1, with D perhaps matching TRBD1 (5 bases). Trimming took off 5 bases at V and 7 bases at J, with 11 bases between the two ends. This CDR3 spans 12 amino acids. CDR1 is SGHVS and CDR2 is FNYEAQ in the germline V gene. The CDR3 nucleotides are TGTGCCAGCAGCCTATGGGGGTATGAAGCTTTCTTT. Protein: CASSLWGYEAFF.

The rearrangement links TRBV18 to TRBJ1-5, with D maybe TRBD1 (5 bases). The CDR3 loop spans 13 amino acids. CDR1 and CDR2 from the germline V gene are KGHSH and LQKENI. V gave up 4 bases and J gave up 3 bases, with 7 bases separating them. The CDR3 DNA sequence: TGTGCCAGCTCACTGGACAACAATCAGCCCCAGCATTTT. This sequence encodes CASSLDNNQPQHF.

The gene calls are TRBV27 and TRBJ2-7, with a weak D call TRBD2 (6 bases). Germline V gene data show CDR1 as MNHEY and CDR2 as SMNVEV (reference sequence). V dropped 8 bases and J dropped 6 bases, with 14 bases sitting between them. CDR3 size: 12 residues. This CDR3 is CASGVPGAEQYF. CDR3 DNA: TGTGCCAGCGGCGTCCCGGGAGCCGAGCAGTACTTC.